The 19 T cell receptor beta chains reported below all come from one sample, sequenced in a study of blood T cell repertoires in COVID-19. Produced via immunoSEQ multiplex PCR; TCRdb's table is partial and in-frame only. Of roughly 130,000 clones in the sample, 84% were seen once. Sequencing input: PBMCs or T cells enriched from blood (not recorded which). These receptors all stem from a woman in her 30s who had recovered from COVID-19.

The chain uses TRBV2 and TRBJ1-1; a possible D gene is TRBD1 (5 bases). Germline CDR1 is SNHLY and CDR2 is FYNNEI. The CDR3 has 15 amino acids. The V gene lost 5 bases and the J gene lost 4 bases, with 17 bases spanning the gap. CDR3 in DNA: TGTGCCAGCAGTCCCTCAACAGGATGGGGCACTGAAGCTTTCTTT. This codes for CASSPSTGWGTEAFF.

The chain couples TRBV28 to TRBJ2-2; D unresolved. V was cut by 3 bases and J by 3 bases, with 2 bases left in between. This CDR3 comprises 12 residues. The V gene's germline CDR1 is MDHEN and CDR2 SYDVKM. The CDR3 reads CASSFYTGELFF. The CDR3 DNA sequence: TGTGCCAGCAGTTTCTACACCGGGGAGCTGTTTTTT. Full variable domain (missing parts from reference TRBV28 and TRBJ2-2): DVKVTQSSRYLVKRTGEKVFLECVQDMDHENMFWYRQDPGLGLRLIYFSYDVKMKEKGDIPEGYSVSREKKERFSLILESASTNQTSMYLCASSFYTGELFFGEGSRLTVL.

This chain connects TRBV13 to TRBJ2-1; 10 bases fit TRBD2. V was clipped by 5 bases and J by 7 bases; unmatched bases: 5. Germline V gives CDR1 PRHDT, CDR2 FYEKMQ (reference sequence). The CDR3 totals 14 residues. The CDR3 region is CASSRGLAVNEQFF. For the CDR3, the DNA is TGTGCCAGCAGCCGTGGACTAGCGGTTAATGAGCAGTTCTTC.

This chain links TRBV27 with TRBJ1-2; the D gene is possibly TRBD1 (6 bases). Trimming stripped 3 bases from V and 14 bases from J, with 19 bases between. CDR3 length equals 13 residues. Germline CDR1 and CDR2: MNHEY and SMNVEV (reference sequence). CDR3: CASSFNRQAPMTF. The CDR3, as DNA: TGTGCCAGCAGTTTCAATCGACAGGCCCCAATGACCTTC.

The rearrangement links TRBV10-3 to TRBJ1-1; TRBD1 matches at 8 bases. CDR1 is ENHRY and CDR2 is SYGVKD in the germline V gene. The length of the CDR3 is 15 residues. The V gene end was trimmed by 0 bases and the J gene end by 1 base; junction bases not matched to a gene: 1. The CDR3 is CAISESTGGNTEAFF. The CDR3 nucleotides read TGTGCCATCAGTGAGTCTACAGGGGGGAACACTGAAGCTTTCTTT.

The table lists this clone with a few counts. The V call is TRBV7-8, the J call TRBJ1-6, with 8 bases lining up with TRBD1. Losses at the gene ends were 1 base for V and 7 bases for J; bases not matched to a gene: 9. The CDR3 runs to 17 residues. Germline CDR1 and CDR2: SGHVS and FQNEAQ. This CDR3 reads CASSLGPRGPGNSPLHF. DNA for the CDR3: TGTGCCAGCAGCTTAGGTCCCAGGGGGCCTGGGAATTCACCCCTCCACTTT.

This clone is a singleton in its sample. For the CDR3, the DNA is TGTGCCAGCAGCCCCGTAGGAGGCGAGCAGTACTTC. Encoded protein: CASSPVGGEQYF. V and J are TRBV28 and TRBJ2-7; the D gene is possibly TRBD2 (5 bases). CDR1 and CDR2 from the germline V gene are MDHEN and SYDVKM. V was pared by 6 bases and J by 6 bases, with 12 bases between. The CDR3 consists of 12 residues.

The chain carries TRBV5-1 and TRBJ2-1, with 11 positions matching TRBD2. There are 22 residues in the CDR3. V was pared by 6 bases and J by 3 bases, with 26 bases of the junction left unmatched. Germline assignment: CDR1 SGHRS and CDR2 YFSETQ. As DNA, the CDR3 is TGCGCCAGCACCCCCGGGACACTACTAGCGGGAGAAAGGCCACCGTACTACAATGAGCAGTTCTTC. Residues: CASTPGTLLAGERPPYYNEQFF.

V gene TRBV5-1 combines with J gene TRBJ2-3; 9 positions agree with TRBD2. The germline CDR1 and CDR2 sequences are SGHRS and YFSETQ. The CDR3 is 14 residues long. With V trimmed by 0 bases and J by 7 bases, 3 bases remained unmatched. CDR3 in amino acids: CASSLEAGGYTQYF. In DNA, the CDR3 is TGCGCCAGCAGCTTGGAGGCGGGAGGGTATACGCAGTATTTT.

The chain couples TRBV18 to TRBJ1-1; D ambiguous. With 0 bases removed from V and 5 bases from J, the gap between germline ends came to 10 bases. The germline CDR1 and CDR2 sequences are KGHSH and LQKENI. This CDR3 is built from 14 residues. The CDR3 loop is CASSPPSGRTEAFF. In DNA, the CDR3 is TGTGCCAGCTCACCACCGTCGGGGAGGACTGAAGCTTTCTTT.

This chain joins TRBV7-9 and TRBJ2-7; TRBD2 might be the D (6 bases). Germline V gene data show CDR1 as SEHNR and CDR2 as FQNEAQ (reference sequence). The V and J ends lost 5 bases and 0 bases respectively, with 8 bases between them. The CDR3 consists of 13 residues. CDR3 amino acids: CASSGGSSYEQYF. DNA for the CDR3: TGTGCCAGCAGCGGGGGGAGCTCCTACGAGCAGTACTTC.

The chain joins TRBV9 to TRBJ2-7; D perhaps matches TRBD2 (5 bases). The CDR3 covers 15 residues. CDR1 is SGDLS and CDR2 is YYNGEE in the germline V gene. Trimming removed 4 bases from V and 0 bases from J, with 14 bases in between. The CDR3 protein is CASSPEGAFSYEQYF. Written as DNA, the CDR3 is TGTGCCAGCAGCCCAGAGGGAGCGTTCTCCTACGAGCAGTACTTC.

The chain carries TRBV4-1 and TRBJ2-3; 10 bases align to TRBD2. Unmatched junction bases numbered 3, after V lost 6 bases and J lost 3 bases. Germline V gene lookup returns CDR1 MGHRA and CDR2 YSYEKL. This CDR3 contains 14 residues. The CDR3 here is CASRSLAGTDTQYF. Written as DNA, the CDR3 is TGCGCCAGCAGGTCACTAGCGGGAACAGATACGCAGTATTTT.

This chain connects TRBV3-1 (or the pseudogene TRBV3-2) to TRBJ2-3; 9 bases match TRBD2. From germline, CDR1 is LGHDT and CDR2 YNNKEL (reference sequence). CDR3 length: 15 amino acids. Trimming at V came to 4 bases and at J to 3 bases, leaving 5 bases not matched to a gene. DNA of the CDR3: TGTGCCAGCAGCCCGGGACTAGCAAAAACAGATACGCAGTATTTT. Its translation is CASSPGLAKTDTQYF.

Written as DNA, the CDR3 is TGTGCCAGCAGCTCACCTGAGACTAGCGGGATCCACGAGCAGTACTTC. Protein product: CASSSPETSGIHEQYF. V usage is TRBV7-9 and J usage is TRBJ2-7; TRBD2 matches at 11 bases. Germline CDR1 SEHNR, CDR2 FQNEAQ (reference sequence). Unmatched junction bases numbered 10, after V lost 4 bases and J lost 5 bases. The CDR3 spans 16 residues. The full variable domain, with the rest looked up from reference TRBV7-9 and TRBJ2-7, is DTGVSQNPRHKITKRGQNVTFRCDPISEHNRLYWYRQTLGQGPEFLTYFQNEAQLEKSRLLSDRFSAERPKGSFSTLEIQRTEQGDSAMYLCASSSPETSGIHEQYFGPGTRLTVT.

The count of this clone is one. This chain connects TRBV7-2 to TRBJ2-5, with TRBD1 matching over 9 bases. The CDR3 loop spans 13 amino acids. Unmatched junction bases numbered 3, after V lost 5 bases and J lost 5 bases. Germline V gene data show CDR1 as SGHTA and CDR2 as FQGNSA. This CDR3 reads CASSNRGRETQYF. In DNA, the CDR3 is TGTGCCAGCAGCAACAGGGGGCGGGAGACCCAGTACTTC.

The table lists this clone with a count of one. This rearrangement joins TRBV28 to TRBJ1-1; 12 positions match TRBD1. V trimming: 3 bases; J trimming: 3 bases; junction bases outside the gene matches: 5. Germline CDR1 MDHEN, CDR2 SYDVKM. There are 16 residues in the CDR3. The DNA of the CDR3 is TGTGCCAGCAGTTTGGGGACAGGGGGCGAGTACACTGAAGCTTTCTTT. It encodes CASSLGTGGEYTEAFF.

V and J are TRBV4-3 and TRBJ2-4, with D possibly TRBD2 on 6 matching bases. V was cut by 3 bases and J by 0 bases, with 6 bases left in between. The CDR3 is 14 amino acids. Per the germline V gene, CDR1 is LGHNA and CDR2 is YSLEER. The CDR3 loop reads CASSQGGAKNIQYF. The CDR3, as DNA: TGCGCCAGCAGCCAGGGGGGAGCCAAAAACATTCAGTACTTC.

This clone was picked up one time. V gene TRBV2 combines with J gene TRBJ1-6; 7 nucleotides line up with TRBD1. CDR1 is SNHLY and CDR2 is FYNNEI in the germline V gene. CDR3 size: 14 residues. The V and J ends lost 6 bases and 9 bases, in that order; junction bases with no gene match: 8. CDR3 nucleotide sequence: TGTGCCAGCAGAAGAGGAGGGGGCGGTTCACCCCTCCACTTT. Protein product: CASRRGGGGSPLHF. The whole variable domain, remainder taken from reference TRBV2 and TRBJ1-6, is EPEVTQTPSHQVTQMGQEVILRCVPISNHLYFYWYRQILGQKVEFLVSFYNNEISEKSEIFDDQFSVERPDGSNFTLKIRSTKLEDSAMYFCASRRGGGGSPLHFGNGTRLTVT.